The 15 T cell receptor beta chains given below trace back to one sample, sequenced in a study of T cell repertoires in cytomegalovirus infection. Each CDR3 protein is one row after TCRdb ran MiXCR on the reads. Seen here are approximately 500,000 distinct CDR3 sequences, around 11% observed once, and the top ten hold around 9.6%. Sequenced: PBMCs. Source of these receptors: a human donor in good health (CMV status not recorded). Some clones in this sample may be carry-over from other donors' samples.

This clonotype occurred a few times. This chain uses TRBV28 with TRBJ2-7; 7 bases line up with TRBD1. Germline CDR1 and CDR2: MDHEN and SYDVKM. V lost 6 bases to trimming and J lost 2 bases; unmatched junction nucleotides: 10. The CDR3 totals 15 residues. In nucleotides, the CDR3 is TGTGCCAGCAGATCTGGGACAGCCGGGCCCTACGAGCAGTACTTC. Residues: CASRSGTAGPYEQYF.

This clonotype was picked up many times. This sequence joins TRBV6-2 or TRBV6-3 and TRBJ2-7, with D possibly matching TRBD2 (7 bases). The CDR3 length is 15 residues. Trimming shortened V by 7 bases and J by 4 bases, and 20 bases separated the two germline ends. Germline CDR1 and CDR2: MNHEY and SVGEGT. In DNA, the CDR3 is TGTGCCAGCAATAACGGGGGGCTCAACGTGTACGAGCAGTACTTC. This codes for CASNNGGLNVYEQYF.

This clonotype was seen many times. The chain couples TRBV5-6 to TRBJ2-3, with 7 nucleotides matching TRBD2. In germline, CDR1 is SGHDT, CDR2 YYEEEE. CDR3 length: 22 amino acids. V shed 2 bases and J 1 base; nucleotides not matched to a gene: 25. The CDR3 here is CASSFCQHSTGATSICTDTQYF. The CDR3 DNA reads TGTGCCAGCAGCTTTTGCCAGCATTCTACCGGTGCGACTAGCATATGCACAGATACGCAGTATTTT.

V is TRBV12-3 or TRBV12-4 and J is TRBJ1-2, with 8 bases fitting TRBD1. V dropped 5 bases and J dropped 6; count of bases not matched to a gene: 8. This CDR3 contains 14 residues. This CDR3 is CASSLLVQGDGYTF. DNA for the CDR3: TGTGCCAGCAGTCTGCTCGTACAGGGGGATGGCTACACCTTC.

This clonotype was recorded many times. The J gene is TRBJ1-2, the V gene TRBV7-9; D possibly corresponds to TRBD1 (6 bases). The germline V gene encodes CDR1 SEHNR and CDR2 FQNEAQ (reference sequence). Trimming took 6 bases from V and 5 from J, leaving 13 bases between them. The CDR3 spans 13 residues. DNA for the CDR3: TGTGCCAGCAGTGCGGGGGGGCTATATGGCTACACCTTC. Protein product: CASSAGGLYGYTF.

This clonotype has just a few counts. This chain uses TRBV5-4 with TRBJ2-6; D not resolved. Trimming pared 7 bases from V and 4 bases from J, leaving 15 bases between. CDR1 and CDR2 from the germline V gene are SGHNT and YYREEE (reference sequence). The CDR3 sequence is 15 residues long. In DNA form, the CDR3 reads TGTGCCAGCGCCCGCGACTGGCCGGGGGCCAACGTCCTGACTTTC. Translation gives CASARDWPGANVLTF.

Ten or more counts support this clonotype. This chain uses TRBV6-1 with TRBJ1-5; TRBD1 is a possible D gene (6 bases). The length of the CDR3 is 17 residues. The germline V gene encodes CDR1 MNHNS and CDR2 SASEGT. V lost 6 bases, J lost 2 bases, and 20 bases lay in between. CDR3 region: CASSSGTPKVGNQPQHF. CDR3 DNA sequence: TGTGCCAGCAGCTCCGGGACACCTAAGGTTGGCAATCAGCCCCAGCATTTT.

Of note for this clonotype: Just one base apart from a much larger clone, this may be a read error. The chain has TRBV28 and TRBJ2-1; perhaps TRBD2 as D (6 bases). CDR3 length: 16 amino acids. Trimming left V 2 bases short and J 4 bases short, with 15 bases between. Germline CDR1 reads MDHEN; CDR2 reads SYDVKM. This CDR3 reads CASSLITRGRYNEQFF. CDR3 coding DNA: TGTGCCAGCAGTTTAATTACTAGAGGGAGGTACAATGAGCAGTTCTTC.

This clonotype was observed many times. V is TRBV7-9 and J is TRBJ2-7; 8 nucleotides line up with TRBD1. The CDR3 length is 13 residues. The V gene's germline CDR1 is SEHNR and CDR2 FQNEAQ (reference sequence). J gave up 4 bases and V 3 bases, and 2 bases lay outside the gene matches. CDR3 bases: TGTGCCAGCAGCTTCGACAGGGGTTACGAGCAGTACTTC. Amino acids: CASSFDRGYEQYF.

This clonotype was detected a few times. The V call is TRBV20-1, the J call TRBJ1-5; the D gene is possibly TRBD1 (6 bases). CDR1 is DFQATT, CDR2 SNEGSKA, per germline (reference sequence). The V end lost 6 bases, the J end lost 7 bases, and 16 bases lay between the germline ends. This CDR3 is built from 13 residues. The CDR3 region is CSARGGPEQPQHF. The CDR3, as DNA: TGCAGTGCGAGGGGGGGGCCGGAACAGCCCCAGCATTTT.

The J gene is TRBJ2-5, the V gene TRBV19, with a tentative D call TRBD1 (6 bases). The ends were cut back, 7 bases at V and 1 base at J, with 16 bases in the middle. CDR3 length: 15 amino acids. Germline V gene lookup returns CDR1 LNHDA and CDR2 SQIVND (reference sequence). In DNA form, the CDR3 reads TGTGCCAGTACTCCGCAGGGGTCCTTCCAAGAGACCCAGTACTTC. Its translation is CASTPQGSFQETQYF.

There are a few counts of this clonotype. CDR3 nucleotide sequence: TGTGCCAGCAGCCAAGATTGGGGAGGAATCACAGATACGCAGTATTTT. This gives the protein CASSQDWGGITDTQYF. The chain joins TRBV3-1 to TRBJ2-3; perhaps TRBD2 as D (6 bases). CDR1 and CDR2 (germline): LGHDT, YNNKEL (reference sequence). V gave up 0 bases and J gave up 2 bases, with 12 bases separating them. This CDR3 is 16 amino acids long.

This clonotype was seen many times. The chain joins TRBV4-2 to TRBJ2-7; TRBD2 might be the D (5 bases). The V end was cut by 5 bases, the J end by 2 bases, with 7 bases between. The CDR3 spans 12 residues. CDR1 is LGHNA and CDR2 is YNFKEQ in the germline V gene. The CDR3 loop reads CASSSGAYEQYF. The CDR3 coding sequence is TGTGCCAGCAGCTCCGGGGCCTACGAGCAGTACTTC.

This clonotype occurred many times. The chain combines TRBV5-6 with TRBJ2-3; D possibly corresponds to TRBD2 (6 bases). CDR1 and CDR2 from the germline V gene are SGHDT and YYEEEE. Trimming stripped 5 bases from V and 5 bases from J, with 12 bases between. The CDR3 runs 13 residues. The CDR3 region has the DNA TGTGCCAGCAGAAATTTGGGGGGAGATACGCAGTATTTT. It specifies CASRNLGGDTQYF.

The CDR3 protein is CASSRGGGDSNQPQHF. In DNA, the CDR3 is TGTGCCAGCAGCCGGGGAGGGGGCGATAGCAATCAGCCCCAGCATTTT. The J gene is TRBJ1-5, the V gene TRBV3-1, with 7 bases identical to TRBD1. There are 16 residues in the CDR3. J was trimmed by 0 bases and V by 4 bases; bases with no gene match: 6. Germline V lookup: CDR1 LGHDT, CDR2 YNNKEL (reference sequence).